One sample yielded the 17 T cell receptor beta chains listed below, sequenced in a study of early T cells in non-severe SARS-CoV-2 infection. TCRdb independently ran MiXCR on the 5' RACE reads; one entry per CDR3 protein. The sample records around 80,000 distinct CDR3 sequences, approximately 13% being singletons. The material sequenced was whole blood. These TCRs come from an adult who was a healthcare worker with PCR-confirmed SARS-CoV-2 infection or an uninfected control (not recorded which).

The V call is TRBV6-5, the J call TRBJ2-5; the D gene is possibly TRBD2 (5 bases). The V gene lost 8 bases and the J gene lost 5 bases, with 12 bases spanning the gap. The germline CDR1 and CDR2 sequences are MNHEY and SVGAGI. This CDR3 region has 12 residues. This CDR3 reads CASGNQRETQYF. CDR3 in DNA: TGTGCCAGCGGGAACCAGCGGGAGACCCAGTACTTC.

The V call is TRBV29-1, the J call TRBJ1-1; D might be TRBD1 (6 bases). Trimming removed 3 bases at V and 5 bases at J, with 16 bases between. CDR3 size: 14 residues. Germline CDR1 SQVTM, CDR2 ANQGSEA. The CDR3 here is CSVEGTPEGTEAFF. The CDR3 nucleotides are TGCAGCGTTGAGGGGACACCCGAAGGAACTGAAGCTTTCTTT.

This clonotype was detected many times. At one of its ends the junction is not consistent with the germline gene, which may arise from a read error. The J gene is TRBJ1-5, the V gene TRBV7-7, with TRBD1 as a possible D gene (6 bases). This CDR3 is 15 amino acids long. Germline V CDR1 and CDR2: SSHAT, FNYEAQ (reference sequence). CDR3 region: CASSLNGGADQPQHF. In DNA, the CDR3 is TGTGCTAGCAGCTTAAATGGGGGGGCTGATCAGCCCCAGCATTTT.

This clonotype occurred a few times. One junction end disagrees with the germline gene, perhaps due to a read error. V is TRBV5-6 and J is TRBJ1-5; maybe TRBD1 (5 bases). The length of the CDR3 is 17 residues. CDR1 is SGHDT, CDR2 YYEEEE, per germline. The CDR3 bases are TGTGTCAGCAGCAATTCCAGGGACCGCCGGACCAATCAGCCCCAGCATTTT. Amino acids: CVSSNSRDRRTNQPQHF.

This clonotype was seen at least ten times. This chain's CDR3 is CASSLGWAENTEAFF. CDR3 sequence (DNA): TGCGCCAGCAGCTTAGGTTGGGCAGAAAACACTGAAGCTTTCTTT. This chain connects TRBV5-1 to TRBJ1-1, with D unclear. The germline gives CDR1 SGHRS, CDR2 YFSETQ. The CDR3 runs to 15 residues. With 2 bases removed from V and 2 bases from J, the gap between germline ends came to 13 bases.

This clonotype was seen ten or more times. This rearrangement joins TRBV7-3 to TRBJ2-2; 11 nucleotides match TRBD2. After removal of 1 base from V and 1 base from J, the junction contained 17 bases not matched to a gene. The CDR3 is 22 amino acids. From germline, CDR1 is SGHTA and CDR2 FQGTGA. The CDR3 region has the DNA TGTGCCAGCAGCTTAAGAGGATTGTTCGGGACTAGCGGTCGAATGAACACCGGGGAGCTGTTTTTT. It specifies CASSLRGLFGTSGRMNTGELFF. Using reference TRBV7-3 and TRBJ2-2 for the parts outside the CDR3, the full variable domain is GAGVSQTPSNKVTEKGKYVELRCDPISGHTALYWYRQSLGQGPEFLIYFQGTGAADDSGLPNDRFFAVRPEGSVSTLKIQRTERGDSAVYLCASSLRGLFGTSGRMNTGELFFGEGSRLTVL.

The J gene is TRBJ2-1, the V gene TRBV5-8; D tentatively fits TRBD1 or TRBD2 (6 bases each). The CDR3 has 18 amino acids. With 4 bases removed from V and 3 bases from J, the gap between germline ends came to 23 bases. Germline CDR1 reads SGHTS; CDR2 reads YDEGEE. CDR3 in DNA: TGTGCCAGCAGCCCCGAGGGGGGCCGGCGACCAATCTACAATGAGCAGTTCTTC. This sequence encodes CASSPEGGRRPIYNEQFF.

The chain carries TRBV29-1 and TRBJ2-1; 7 bases map to TRBD1. CDR3 length: 13 residues. The V gene end was trimmed by 7 bases and the J gene end by 8 bases; junction bases not matched to a gene: 11. CDR1 is SQVTM and CDR2 is ANQGSEA in the germline V gene. The CDR3 loop reads CSADRGPDYEQFF. The DNA for the CDR3 is TGCAGCGCTGATAGGGGGCCAGACTATGAGCAGTTCTTC.

Here the CDR3 reads CASKRDGIGSYEQYF. The CDR3, as DNA: TGTGCCAGCAAGAGGGACGGAATCGGCTCCTACGAGCAGTACTTC. The chain uses TRBV27 and TRBJ2-7, with D tentatively TRBD1 or TRBD2 (5 bases each). Germline CDR1 is MNHEY and CDR2 is SMNVEV (reference sequence). Trimming pared 7 bases from V and 0 bases from J, leaving 16 bases between. The CDR3 spans 15 residues.

V and J are TRBV6-2 or TRBV6-3 and TRBJ2-2; D unclear. V was shortened by 3 bases and J by 8 bases, with 10 bases between the two germline ends. The germline gives CDR1 MNHEY, CDR2 SVGEGT. The CDR3 contains 13 residues. The CDR3 spells CASSYTPTGELFF. The CDR3 DNA sequence: TGTGCCAGCAGTTATACCCCCACAGGGGAGCTGTTTTTT.

The gene calls are TRBV20-1 and TRBJ2-3; 7 bases are shared with TRBD2. Germline CDR1 is DFQATT and CDR2 is SNEGSKA (reference sequence). With V trimmed by 3 bases and J by 5 bases, 11 bases remained unmatched. The CDR3 spans 15 residues. CDR3 nucleotide sequence: TGCAGTGCTAGCGACGGACTAGGGAAGATAGATACGCAGTATTTT. Residues: CSASDGLGKIDTQYF.

This clonotype appeared a few times. The chain links TRBV6-6 to TRBJ2-3, with D possibly being TRBD2 (6 bases). The CDR3 consists of 14 residues. Trimming took off 4 bases at V and 5 bases at J, with 13 bases between the two ends. Germline V CDR1 and CDR2: MNHNY, SVGAGI (reference sequence). DNA for the CDR3: TGTGCCAGCAGTTTGCTCGGGGGTAAAGATACGCAGTATTTT. Translated: CASSLLGGKDTQYF.

The chain employs TRBV3-1 and TRBJ2-3; maybe TRBD2 (5 bases). V lost 3 bases to trimming and J lost 6 bases, with 10 bases between them. The germline V gene has CDR1 LGHDT and CDR2 YNNKEL (reference sequence). This CDR3 has 13 amino acids. The CDR3 region has the DNA TGTGCCAGCAGCCATGCTGGACTTGATACGCAGTATTTT. Amino acid sequence: CASSHAGLDTQYF.

This clonotype was detected ten times or more. This chain links TRBV20-1 with TRBJ2-3; perhaps D is TRBD1 or TRBD2 (7 bases each). There are 16 residues in the CDR3. From germline, CDR1 is DFQATT and CDR2 SNEGSKA (reference sequence). Trimming stripped 6 bases from V and 1 base from J, with 20 bases between. CDR3: CSADPPQGGGTDTQYF. The CDR3 DNA reads TGCAGTGCCGACCCCCCCCAGGGGGGGGGCACAGATACGCAGTATTTT.

This clonotype was seen only a few times. The chain employs TRBV10-3 and TRBJ2-7; D is unresolved. There are 16 residues in the CDR3. The V gene lost 0 bases and the J gene lost 0 bases, with 12 bases spanning the gap. Germline V gene lookup returns CDR1 ENHRY and CDR2 SYGVKD. CDR3 in DNA: TGTGCCATCAGTGAGTCAGGCTCCCTTAGCTCCTACGAGCAGTACTTC. Translated: CAISESGSLSSYEQYF.

The genes are TRBV7-2 and TRBJ2-7, with D possibly matching TRBD2 (6 bases). V was cut by 5 bases and J by 2 bases, with 13 bases left in between. Germline lookup yields CDR1 SGHTA and CDR2 FQGNSA. CDR3 length equals 14 residues. CDR3: CASSLRGAAYEQYF. The CDR3 DNA reads as TGTGCCAGCAGCCTCCGCGGGGCCGCCTACGAGCAGTACTTC.

This clonotype has only a few counts. This chain connects TRBV11-2 to TRBJ2-5; 9 nucleotides line up with TRBD2. Losses at the gene ends were 5 bases for V and 0 bases for J; bases not matched to a gene: 7. Per germline, CDR1 SGHAT and CDR2 FQNNGV. The CDR3 has 16 amino acids. The CDR3 nucleotides read TGTGCCAGCAGCATCAGGACTAGCGCCTACCAAGAGACCCAGTACTTC. Translation: CASSIRTSAYQETQYF. Looking up the rest from reference TRBV11-2 and TRBJ2-5 gives the full variable domain: EAGVAQSPRYKIIEKRQSVAFWCNPISGHATLYWYQQILGQGPKLLIQFQNNGVVDDSQLPKDRFSAERLKGVDSTLKIQPAKLEDSAVYLCASSIRTSAYQETQYFGPGTRLLVL.